The rows below give T cell receptor beta chains drawn from one sample of a study of blood T cell repertoires in COVID-19. Clones were read by immunoSEQ multiplex PCR, and TCRdb kept only the in-frame ones, dropping some. The sample lists around 270,000 clones, roughly 85% occurring once. The material sequenced was PBMCs or T cells enriched from blood (not recorded which). The source of these receptors is a woman aged 30 to 39 who had recovered from COVID-19. The CDR3 runs from the conserved cysteine through the conserved F or W. The D gene is left open where the match is weak. The size entry is marked missing in some rows and otherwise reads once, few, many or a size class.

V: TRBV19; size: few; J: TRBJ1-5; D: TRBD1; CDR3: CASSPGTGNDQPQHF; DNA: TGTGCCAGTAGCCCCGGGACAGGGAACGATCAGCCCCAGCATTTT
V: TRBV6-5; size: .; J: TRBJ2-5; D: TRBD2; CDR3: CASSFSLAGGRETQYF; DNA: TGTGCCAGCAGTTTCTCCTTAGCGGGGGGTCGGGAGACCCAGTACTTC
V: TRBV25-1; size: .; J: TRBJ2-6; D: .; CDR3: CASSEAAPGGAGANVLTF; DNA: TGTGCCAGCAGTGAAGCCGCCCCGGGGGGCGCTGGGGCCAACGTCCTGACTTTC
V: TRBV12-3/TRBV12-4; size: once; J: TRBJ1-4; D: .; CDR3: CASSLNRKEKLFF; DNA: TGTGCCAGCAGCTTGAACAGGAAGGAAAAACTGTTTTTT
V: TRBV5-1; size: .; J: TRBJ2-7; D: .; CDR3: CASSLEGRGYEQYF; DNA: TGCGCCAGCAGCTTGGAAGGAAGGGGCTACGAGCAGTACTTC
V: TRBV5-1; size: .; J: TRBJ2-5; D: .; CDR3: CASSSGTGTNF; DNA: TGCGCCAGCAGCTCGGGGACTGGCACGAACTTC
V: TRBV2; size: .; J: TRBJ1-2; D: .; CDR3: CASKGAGGAGYGYTF; DNA: TGTGCCAGCAAGGGCGCGGGGGGGGCAGGCTATGGCTACACCTTC
V: TRBV15; size: .; J: TRBJ1-1; D: .; CDR3: CATSRDFSAGARGSRNTEAFF; DNA: TGTGCCACCAGCAGAGATTTCAGTGCTGGGGCCAGGGGATCGAGGAACACTGAAGCTTTCTTT
V: TRBV7-2; size: .; J: TRBJ1-2; D: .; CDR3: CASSLDAGNYGYTF; DNA: TGTGCCAGCAGCTTAGATGCAGGGAACTATGGCTACACCTTC
V: TRBV13; size: .; J: TRBJ1-3; D: .; CDR3: CASSLEGEDRFGNTIYF; DNA: TGTGCCAGCAGCTTAGAGGGGGAAGACAGGTTTGGAAACACCATATATTTT
V: TRBV1; size: .; J: TRBJ2-6; D: .; CDR3: CTSSQDFSGSASGANVLTF; DNA: TGCACCAGCAGCCAAGATTTTTCGGGGTCGGCCTCTGGGGCCAACGTCCTGACTTTC
V: TRBV14; size: .; J: TRBJ1-2; D: .; CDR3: CASSPSWGGPYGYTF; DNA: TGTGCCAGCAGCCCCAGTTGGGGGGGTCCCTATGGCTACACCTTC
V: TRBV16; size: .; J: TRBJ1-3; D: TRBD1; CDR3: CASSKRTGRRNTIYF; DNA: TGTGCCAGCAGCAAGCGGACAGGGCGGAGAAACACCATATATTTT
V: TRBV5-1; size: .; J: TRBJ2-1; D: TRBD2; CDR3: CASSLGGGSYNEQFF; DNA: TGCGCCAGCAGCTTGGGCGGGGGCTCCTACAATGAGCAGTTCTTC
V: TRBV19; size: .; J: TRBJ2-1; D: .; CDR3: CASSYLSSYNEQFF; DNA: TGTGCCAGTTCCTACTTGAGCTCCTACAATGAGCAGTTCTTC
V: TRBV7-9; size: .; J: TRBJ2-7; D: TRBD1; CDR3: CASSHGQGIYEQYF; DNA: TGTGCCAGCAGCCACGGACAGGGGATATACGAGCAGTACTTC
V: TRBV27; size: once; J: TRBJ2-7; D: TRBD2; CDR3: CASSSGLARVGEQYF; DNA: TGTGCCAGCAGTTCTGGACTAGCGAGGGTCGGCGAGCAGTACTTC
V: TRBV28; size: .; J: TRBJ1-4; D: .; CDR3: CASSQIRARNEKLFF; DNA: TGTGCCAGCAGTCAGATCCGTGCCCGAAATGAAAAACTGTTTTTT
V: TRBV7-8; size: .; J: TRBJ2-2; D: .; CDR3: CASSPRFHWELFF; DNA: TGTGCCAGCAGCCCTCGGTTTCACTGGGAGCTGTTTTTT
V: TRBV12-5; size: once; J: TRBJ1-2; D: TRBD1; CDR3: CASGLDRGPLGYGYTF; DNA: TGTGCTAGTGGCCTGGACAGGGGGCCCTTGGGCTATGGCTACACCTTC
V: TRBV28; size: once; J: TRBJ1-3; D: .; CDR3: CASSYLVGQLTTSGNTIYF; DNA: TGTGCCAGCAGTTACCTGGTGGGCCAGCTAACAACCTCTGGAAACACCATATATTTT
V: TRBV18; size: .; J: TRBJ1-6; D: TRBD1; CDR3: CASSLVSGQMETNSPLHF; DNA: TGTGCCAGCTCACTAGTTTCGGGACAGATGGAGACTAATTCACCCCTCCACTTT
V: TRBV19; size: once; J: TRBJ1-3; D: .; CDR3: CASSPGDSSGNTIYF; DNA: TGTGCCTCATCCCCCGGGGATAGCTCTGGAAACACCATATATTTT
V: TRBV7-2; size: .; J: TRBJ2-3; D: .; CDR3: CASSSPKTPGTDTQYF; DNA: TGTGCCAGCAGCTCCCCAAAAACCCCGGGCACAGATACGCAGTATTTT
V: TRBV6-1; size: .; J: TRBJ2-7; D: .; CDR3: CASSESGELGEQYF; DNA: TGTGCCAGCAGTGAGAGTGGGGAGTTAGGCGAGCAGTACTTC
V: TRBV3-1/TRBV3-2; size: .; J: TRBJ1-4; D: .; CDR3: CASSQGATTNEKLFF; DNA: TGTGCCAGCAGCCAAGGGGCGACGACTAATGAAAAACTGTTTTTT
V: TRBV6-5; size: few; J: TRBJ2-7; D: .; CDR3: CASSSSFRGEQYF; DNA: TGTGCCAGCAGTAGTAGTTTTCGGGGTGAGCAGTACTTC
V: TRBV28; size: .; J: TRBJ2-7; D: .; CDR3: CASSFPPDSSYEQYF; DNA: TGTGCCAGCAGTTTCCCCCCGGACAGCTCCTACGAGCAGTACTTC
V: TRBV5-6; size: .; J: TRBJ2-1; D: TRBD2; CDR3: CASSSLAGGYNEQFF; DNA: TGTGCCAGCAGCTCTCTCGCGGGAGGCTACAATGAGCAGTTCTTC
V: TRBV20-1; size: .; J: TRBJ1-2; D: TRBD1; CDR3: CSASPRQGANFAYGYTF; DNA: TGCAGTGCTAGTCCCAGACAGGGGGCGAATTTTGCCTATGGCTACACCTTC
V: TRBV2; size: .; J: TRBJ2-2; D: .; CDR3: CASSVEGGGELFF; DNA: TGTGCCAGCAGTGTGGAGGGAGGTGGGGAGCTGTTTTTT
V: TRBV7-2; size: .; J: TRBJ1-4; D: .; CDR3: CASSLTPGAVREKLFF; DNA: TGTGCCAGCAGCTTAACCCCTGGGGCGGTACGAGAAAAACTGTTTTTT
V: TRBV5-4; size: .; J: TRBJ2-1; D: TRBD2; CDR3: CASSLAGGRYNEQFF; DNA: TGTGCCAGCAGCTTGGCGGGAGGAAGGTACAATGAGCAGTTCTTC
V: TRBV5-1; size: .; J: TRBJ2-7; D: .; CDR3: CASSLDLRKPSYEQYF; DNA: TGCGCCAGCAGCCTGGATCTCAGGAAACCATCCTACGAGCAGTACTTC